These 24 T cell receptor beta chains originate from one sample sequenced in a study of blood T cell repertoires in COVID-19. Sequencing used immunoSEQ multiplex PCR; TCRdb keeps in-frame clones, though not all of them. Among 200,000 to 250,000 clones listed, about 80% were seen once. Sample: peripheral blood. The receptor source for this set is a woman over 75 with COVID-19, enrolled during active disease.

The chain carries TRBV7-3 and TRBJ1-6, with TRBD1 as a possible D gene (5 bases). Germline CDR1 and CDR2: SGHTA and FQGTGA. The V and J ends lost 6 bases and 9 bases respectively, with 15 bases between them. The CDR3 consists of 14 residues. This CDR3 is CASSPAGVGSPLHF. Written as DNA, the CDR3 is TGTGCCAGCAGTCCGGCGGGGGTAGGTTCACCCCTCCACTTT.

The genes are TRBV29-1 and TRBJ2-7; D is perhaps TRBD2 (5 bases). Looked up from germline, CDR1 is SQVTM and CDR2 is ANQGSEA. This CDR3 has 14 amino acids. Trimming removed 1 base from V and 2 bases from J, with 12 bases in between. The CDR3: CSVEVGSRPYEQYF. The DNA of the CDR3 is TGCAGCGTTGAAGTGGGGAGTCGGCCCTACGAGCAGTACTTC.

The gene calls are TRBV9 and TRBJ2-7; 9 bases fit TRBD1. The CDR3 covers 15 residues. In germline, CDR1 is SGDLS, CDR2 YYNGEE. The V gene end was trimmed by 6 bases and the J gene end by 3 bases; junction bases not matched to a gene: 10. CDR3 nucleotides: TGTGCCAGCACCTCCCCGGGACAGGGATTCTACGAGCAGTACTTC. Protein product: CASTSPGQGFYEQYF.

The CDR3 protein is CASSAGTLPYEQYF. CDR3 DNA sequence: TGTGCCAGCAGCGCCGGGACTCTTCCCTACGAGCAGTACTTC. J is TRBJ2-7 and V is TRBV9, with D possibly TRBD2 on 6 matching bases. Germline V gives CDR1 SGDLS, CDR2 YYNGEE. Trimming left V 3 bases short and J 2 bases short, with 12 bases between. This CDR3 region has 14 residues. Full variable domain (outside the CDR3, taken from reference TRBV9 and TRBJ2-7): DSGVTQTPKHLITATGQRVTLRCSPRSGDLSVYWYQQSLDQGLQFLIQYYNGEERAKGNILERFSAQQFPDLHSELNLSSLELGDSALYFCASSAGTLPYEQYFGPGTRLTVT.

The CDR3, as DNA: TGTGCCAGTAGTATCCTCGGCGGGGGGTCGGTAGCTACGCAGTATTTT. Translating gives CASSILGGGSVATQYF. V and J are TRBV19 and TRBJ2-3; TRBD2 agrees at 8 bases. This CDR3 region has 16 residues. From germline, CDR1 is LNHDA and CDR2 SQIVND (reference sequence). V gave up 3 bases and J gave up 8 bases; unmatched junction bases: 13.

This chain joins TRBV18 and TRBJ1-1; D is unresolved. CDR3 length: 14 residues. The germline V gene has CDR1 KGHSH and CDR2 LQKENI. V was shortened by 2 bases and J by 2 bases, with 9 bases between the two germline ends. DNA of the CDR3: TGTGCCAGCTCACCATTACGGGGAAACACTGAAGCTTTCTTT. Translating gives CASSPLRGNTEAFF.

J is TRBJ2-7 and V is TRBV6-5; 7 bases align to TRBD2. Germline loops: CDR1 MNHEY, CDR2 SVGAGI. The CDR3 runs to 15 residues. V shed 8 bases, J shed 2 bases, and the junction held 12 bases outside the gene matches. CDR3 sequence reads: CASGVGGERTYEQYF. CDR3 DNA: TGTGCCAGCGGCGTTGGGGGGGAAAGGACCTACGAGCAGTACTTC.

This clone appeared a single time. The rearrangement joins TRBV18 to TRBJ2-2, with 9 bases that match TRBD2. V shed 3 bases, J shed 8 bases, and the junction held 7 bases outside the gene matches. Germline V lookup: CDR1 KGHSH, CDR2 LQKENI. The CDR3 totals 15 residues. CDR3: CASSPRGLALGELFF. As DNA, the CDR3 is TGTGCCAGCTCACCGAGAGGACTAGCGTTAGGGGAGCTGTTTTTT.

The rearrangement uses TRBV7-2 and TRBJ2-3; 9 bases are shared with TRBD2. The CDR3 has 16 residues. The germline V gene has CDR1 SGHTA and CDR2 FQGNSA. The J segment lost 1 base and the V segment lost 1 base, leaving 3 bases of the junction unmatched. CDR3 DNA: TGTGCCAGCAGCTTAGGCCGCGGGGGGGGCACAGATACGCAGTATTTT. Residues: CASSLGRGGGTDTQYF.

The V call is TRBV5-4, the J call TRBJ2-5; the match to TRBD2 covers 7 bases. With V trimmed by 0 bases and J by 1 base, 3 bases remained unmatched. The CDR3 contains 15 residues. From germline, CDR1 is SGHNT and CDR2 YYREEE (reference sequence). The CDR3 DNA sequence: TGTGCCAGCAGCTTGGGACTAGCCCCCCAAGAGACCCAGTACTTC. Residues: CASSLGLAPQETQYF.

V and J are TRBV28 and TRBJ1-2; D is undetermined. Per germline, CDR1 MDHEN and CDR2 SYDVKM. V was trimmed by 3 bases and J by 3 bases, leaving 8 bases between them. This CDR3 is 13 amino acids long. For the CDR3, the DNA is TGTGCCAGCAGTTTGGGCCCGGACTATGGCTACACCTTC. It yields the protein CASSLGPDYGYTF.

The CDR3 is CSVTGGQQNFNGYTF. CDR3 nucleotide sequence: TGCAGCGTTACCGGAGGACAGCAAAATTTTAATGGCTACACCTTC. The V call is TRBV29-1, the J call TRBJ1-2; a weak D match, TRBD1 (6 bases). Germline CDR1 and CDR2: SQVTM and ANQGSEA. Trimming removed 5 bases from V and 6 bases from J, with 22 bases in between. The CDR3 loop spans 15 amino acids.

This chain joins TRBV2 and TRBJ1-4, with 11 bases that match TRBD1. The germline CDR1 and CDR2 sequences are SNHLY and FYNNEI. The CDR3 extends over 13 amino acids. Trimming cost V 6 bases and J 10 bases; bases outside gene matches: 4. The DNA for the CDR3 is TGTGCCAGCAGGGGGACAGGGGGTGGAAAACTGTTTTTT. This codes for CASRGTGGGKLFF.

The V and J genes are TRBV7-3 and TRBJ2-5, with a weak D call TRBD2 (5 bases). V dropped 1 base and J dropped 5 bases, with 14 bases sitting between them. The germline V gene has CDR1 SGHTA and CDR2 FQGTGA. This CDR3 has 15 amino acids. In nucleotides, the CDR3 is TGTGCCAGCAGCTTAATGGGATCTAGGGAGGAGACCCAGTACTTC. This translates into CASSLMGSREETQYF.

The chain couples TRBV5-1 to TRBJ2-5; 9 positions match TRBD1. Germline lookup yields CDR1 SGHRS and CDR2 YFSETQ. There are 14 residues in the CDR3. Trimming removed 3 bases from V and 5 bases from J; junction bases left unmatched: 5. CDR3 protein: CASSSTGGGETQYF. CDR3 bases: TGCGCCAGCAGCTCGACAGGGGGAGGGGAGACCCAGTACTTC.

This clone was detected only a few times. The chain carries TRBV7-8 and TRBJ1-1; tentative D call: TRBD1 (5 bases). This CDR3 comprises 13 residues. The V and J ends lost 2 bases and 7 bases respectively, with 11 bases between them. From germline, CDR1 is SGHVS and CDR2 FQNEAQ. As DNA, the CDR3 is TGTGCCAGCAGCTTAACTCGCGGGGGTGAAGCTTTCTTT. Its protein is CASSLTRGGEAFF.

As DNA, the CDR3 is TGCGCCAGCAGCTTCTCGGGAGATGAAAAACTGTTTTTT. It translates to CASSFSGDEKLFF. The V gene is TRBV5-1, the J gene TRBJ1-4; no reliable D call. Trimming shortened V by 2 bases and J by 6 bases, and 8 bases separated the two germline ends. CDR3 length: 13 amino acids. The germline V gene has CDR1 SGHRS and CDR2 YFSETQ.

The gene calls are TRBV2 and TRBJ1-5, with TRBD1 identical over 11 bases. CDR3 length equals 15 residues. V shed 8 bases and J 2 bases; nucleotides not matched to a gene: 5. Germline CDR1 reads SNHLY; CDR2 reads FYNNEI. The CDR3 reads CASGQGARGNQPQHF. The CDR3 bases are TGTGCCAGCGGACAGGGGGCGAGGGGCAATCAGCCCCAGCATTTT.

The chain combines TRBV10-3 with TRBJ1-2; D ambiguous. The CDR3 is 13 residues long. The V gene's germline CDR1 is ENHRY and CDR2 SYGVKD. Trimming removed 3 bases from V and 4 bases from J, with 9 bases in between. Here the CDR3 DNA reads TGTGCCATCAGTGATGAGGGCGCCTATGGCTACACCTTC. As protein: CAISDEGAYGYTF.

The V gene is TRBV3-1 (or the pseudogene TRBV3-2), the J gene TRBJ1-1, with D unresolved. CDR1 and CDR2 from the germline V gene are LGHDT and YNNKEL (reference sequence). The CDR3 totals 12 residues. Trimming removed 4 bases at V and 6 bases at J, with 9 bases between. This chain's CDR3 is CASSPTGAEAFF. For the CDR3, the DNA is TGTGCCAGCAGCCCAACCGGGGCTGAAGCTTTCTTT.

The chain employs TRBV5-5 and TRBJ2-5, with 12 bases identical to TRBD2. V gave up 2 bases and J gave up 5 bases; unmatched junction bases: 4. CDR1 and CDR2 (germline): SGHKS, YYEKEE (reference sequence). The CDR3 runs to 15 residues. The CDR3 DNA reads TGTGCCAGCAGCTTCGGGACTAGCGGGTTGGAGACCCAGTACTTC. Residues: CASSFGTSGLETQYF.

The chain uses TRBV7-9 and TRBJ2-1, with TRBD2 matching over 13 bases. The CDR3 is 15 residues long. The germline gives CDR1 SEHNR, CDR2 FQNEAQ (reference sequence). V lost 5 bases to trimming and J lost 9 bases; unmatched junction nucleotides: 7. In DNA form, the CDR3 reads TGTGCCAGCAGCGCCCGGACTAGCGGGAGTAGTGAGCAGTTCTTC. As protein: CASSARTSGSSEQFF. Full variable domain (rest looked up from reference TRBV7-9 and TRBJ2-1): DTGVSQNPRHKITKRGQNVTFRCDPISEHNRLYWYRQTLGQGPEFLTYFQNEAQLEKSRLLSDRFSAERPKGSFSTLEIQRTEQGDSAMYLCASSARTSGSSEQFFGPGTRLTVL.

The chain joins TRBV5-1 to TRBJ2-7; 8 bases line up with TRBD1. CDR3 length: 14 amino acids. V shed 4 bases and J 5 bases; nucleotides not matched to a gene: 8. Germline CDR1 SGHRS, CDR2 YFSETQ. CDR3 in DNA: TGCGCCAGCAGCCCTCCGACAGGGGACGACGAGCAGTACTTC. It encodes CASSPPTGDDEQYF. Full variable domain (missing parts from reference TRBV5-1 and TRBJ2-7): KAGVTQTPRYLIKTRGQQVTLSCSPISGHRSVSWYQQTPGQGLQFLFEYFSETQRNKGNFPGRFSGRQFSNSRSEMNVSTLELGDSALYLCASSPPTGDDEQYFGPGTRLTVT.

CDR3 in DNA: TGCAGCGTTGGAAGGGGAGGTCGAGCTTTCTTT. Its protein is CSVGRGGRAFF. The rearrangement joins TRBV29-1 to TRBJ1-1, with D perhaps TRBD1 (5 bases). Trimming stripped 4 bases from V and 10 bases from J, with 13 bases between. Germline-derived CDR1 and CDR2 are SQVTM and ANQGSEA. CDR3 length: 11 amino acids.